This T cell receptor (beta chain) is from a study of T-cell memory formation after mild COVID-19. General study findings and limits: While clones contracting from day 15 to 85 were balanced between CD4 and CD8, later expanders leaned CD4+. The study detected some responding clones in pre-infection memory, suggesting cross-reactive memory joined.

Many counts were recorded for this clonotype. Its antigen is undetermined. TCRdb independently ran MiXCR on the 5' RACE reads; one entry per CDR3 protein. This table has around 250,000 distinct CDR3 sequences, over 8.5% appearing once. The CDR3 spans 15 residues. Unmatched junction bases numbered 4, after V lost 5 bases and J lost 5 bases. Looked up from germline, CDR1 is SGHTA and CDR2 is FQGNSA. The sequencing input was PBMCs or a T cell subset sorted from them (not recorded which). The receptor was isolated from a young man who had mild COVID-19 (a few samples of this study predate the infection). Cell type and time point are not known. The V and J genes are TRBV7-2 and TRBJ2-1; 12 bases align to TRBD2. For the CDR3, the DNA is TGTGCCAGCAGCCACGGACTAGCGGGGAACAATGAGCAGTTCTTC. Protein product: CASSHGLAGNNEQFF.